This entry features one T cell receptor (beta chain) sequence. By its share of the sample, this clone is medium-sized (0.01 to 0.1%). The clone's antigen remains unknown. Per-nucleotide qualities are absent, and no much larger clonotype sits a single base away. The collaborating institutions used their own protocols to collect whole blood in K2EDTA tubes. For TCRbeta analysis, collaborator samples were shipped as frozen whole blood, as isolated PBMCs, or as DNA extracted from either sample type. The sample is drawn from a study of blood T cell repertoires in COVID-19 (dated by TCRdb to 2018 to 2020). With respect to the entire study: The collaborator samples originated in the United States, Italy and Spain and spanned the acute and convalescent phases of COVID-19. Where available, HLA class I and class II types were taken from metadata supplied by the sample provider and were not determined by assay-based typing. Deeply sampled blood TCRbeta repertoires from subjects exposed to, actively infected with, or recovered from COVID-19 were included in the dataset. Samples were obtained from the ongoing ImmuneRACE study (first 160 participants) and from about 1,300 subjects provided by 6 global collaborators. The sample metadata nearly always contained a de-identified subject ID, COVID-19 status, age in years and sex. The repertoires were made available in a free public database intended to serve as a resource for research on the immune response to SARS-CoV-2. The prospective study material was composed of cDNA or gDNA derived from T cells, B-cell-depleted T cells, or PBMCs.

TCRbeta CDR3 regions were amplified from genomic DNA using the immunoSEQ Assay, a bias-controlled multiplex PCR. On the study's bioinformatics: The number of nucleated cells in each sample was estimated from the amplification of reference gene primers within the assay. To quantify the absolute abundance of each unique TCRbeta CDR3 rearrangement, sequence reads were collapsed and filtered. For each sample, productive Simpson clonality was calculated by taking the square root of Simpson's diversity index across productive rearrangements. Here the immuneACCESS table is served through TCRdb, limited to in-frame sequences with V and J called. Missing clones are a known gap in these copies; in checked studies unresolved V genes cover under half, and the rest lacks a known reason. For V, J and clone size, that table is used; D and trimming come from the DNA. The sample table contains around 120,000 clones; only one count was recorded for 65% to 90% of them. Approximately 10% of the sample comes from the top ten.

The CDR3 runs 15 amino acids, cysteine and phenylalanine included. The only DNA kept is the CDR3, 45 bases in frame from the first base. According to the germline V gene, CDR1 reads SGHTA and CDR2 reads FQGTGA. V is trimmed back by 6 bases and J by 4 bases, and the junction contains 8 bases that no gene match accounts for. Overall results and qualifications from the work: The amount of clinical and demographic metadata varied by source and participant and was provided uncurated.

This clonotype was obtained from an elderly man with acute or convalescent COVID-19. The material sequenced was peripheral blood. The V gene is TRBV7-3 and the J gene is TRBJ2-1, and 8 junctional nucleotides match TRBD1. The nucleotides are TGTGCCAGCAGTCCTACGGGACAGGTATACAATGAGCAGTTCTTC. Protein translation: CASSPTGQVYNEQFF.